This TCR beta chain was obtained from a study of siplizumab effects on memory and regulatory T cells (dated by TCRdb to the late 2010s). With respect to the entire study: The effect of the anti-CD2 antibody siplizumab on alloreactive T-cell subsets was examined in allogeneic mixed lymphocyte reactions constructed from human PBMCs.

Sorted unstimulated T cells and proliferating T cells recovered from mixed lymphocyte reactions were subjected to TCRbeta CDR3 sequencing. Fresh whole blood from some ten HLA-typed healthy donors was used as the source from which PBMCs were isolated. To map where alloreactive clones came from, unstimulated CD4+ regulatory T cells were FACS-sorted. The paper as a whole reports these results and caveats: Because sequences at frequencies below about 10^-5 were poorly captured, only a minor fraction of alloreactive clones could be mapped back to unstimulated subsets. Siplizumab significantly lowered the cumulative frequency of alloreactive sequences that could be traced to unstimulated CD4+ memory T cells. The suppressive function of proliferating Tregs from siplizumab cultures was not functionally confirmed. Unstimulated naive T cells appeared to be more diverse than memory T cells, and naive cells seemed to make a substantial contribution to the alloresponse. Roughly 80-95% of proliferating CD4+ or CD8+ clones could not be assigned a naive or memory phenotype. Among mappable alloreactive CD4+ clones, the Treg-derived fraction averaged approximately 66% with siplizumab versus 25% to 30% in control reactions.

This clone was seen just once. Its cognate antigen has yet to be identified. No much larger clonotype is one base removed from it; base qualities were not supplied. Library preparation was by the immunoSEQ multiplex PCR assay. Some 1.1 x 10^5 TCR templates per sample were assayed on the deep sequencing platform. Genomic DNA extracted from sorted T cells was the material used for TCRbeta CDR3 sequencing. The published analysis was carried out like this. The R programming language was used for clonal analysis of TCRbeta CDR3 data. Comparing unstimulated samples against CFSE-low samples taken after the reaction was how alloreactive CD4+ and CD8+ clones were defined. Regulatory or non-regulatory origin was assigned to alloreactive CD4+ clones by matching of sequences to sorted unstimulated Treg and non-Treg repertoires. The source is immuneACCESS, and TCRdb retained only in-frame sequences with V and J called. Part of the clones is not carried over; for the studies checked, unresolved V genes explain less than half of this, and the remainder is unexplained. D and trimming come from the DNA, and the V and J calls and clone size come from that table. The sample data list roughly 100,000 clones, and 85% to 95% of these were observed just once. The ten largest clones take up about 0.62% of the sample.

Deletion took 3 bases off V and 0 bases off J, with a span of 13 bases between the germline ends. Counted from cysteine to phenylalanine, this CDR3 has 16 amino acids. The CDR3 DNA has 48 bases and is translated from base 1. Looking up the germline V gene yields CDR1 SGDLS and CDR2 YYNGEE. The sequencing input was Tregs sorted from blood. The chain employs TRBV9 and TRBJ1-3; no D segment can be confidently identified. The sequence was collected from a human donor in good health. The nucleotide sequence reads TGTGCCAGCAGCGCTCTGGGGATAAGCTCTGGAAACACCATATATTTT. The resulting protein is CASSALGISSGNTIYF.